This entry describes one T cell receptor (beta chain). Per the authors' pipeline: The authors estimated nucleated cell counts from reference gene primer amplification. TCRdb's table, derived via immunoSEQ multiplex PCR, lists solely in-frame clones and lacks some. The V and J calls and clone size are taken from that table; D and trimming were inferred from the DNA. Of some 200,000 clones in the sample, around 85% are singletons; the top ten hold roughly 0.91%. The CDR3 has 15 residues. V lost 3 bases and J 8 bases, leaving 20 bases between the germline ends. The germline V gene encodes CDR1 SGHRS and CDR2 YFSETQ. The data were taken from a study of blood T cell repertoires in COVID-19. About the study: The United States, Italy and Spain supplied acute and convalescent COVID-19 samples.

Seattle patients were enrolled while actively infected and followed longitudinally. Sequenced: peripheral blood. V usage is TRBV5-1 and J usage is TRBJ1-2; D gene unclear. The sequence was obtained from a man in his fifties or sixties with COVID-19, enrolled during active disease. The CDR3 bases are TGCGCCAGCAGCTCTAGCGCCAGCGGAGGAGGCGGCTACACCTTC. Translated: CASSSSASGGGGYTF.